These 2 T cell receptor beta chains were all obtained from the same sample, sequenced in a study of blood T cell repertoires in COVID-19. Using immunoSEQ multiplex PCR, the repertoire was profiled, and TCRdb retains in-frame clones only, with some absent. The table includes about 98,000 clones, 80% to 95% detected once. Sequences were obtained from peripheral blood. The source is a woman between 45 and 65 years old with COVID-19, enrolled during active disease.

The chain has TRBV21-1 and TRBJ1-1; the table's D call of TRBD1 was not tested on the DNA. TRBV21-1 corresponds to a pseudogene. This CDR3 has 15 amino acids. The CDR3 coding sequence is TGTGCCAAGCAGCGGAGCGACAGGGAGAACACTGAAGCTTTCTTT. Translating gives CAKQRSDRENTEAFF.

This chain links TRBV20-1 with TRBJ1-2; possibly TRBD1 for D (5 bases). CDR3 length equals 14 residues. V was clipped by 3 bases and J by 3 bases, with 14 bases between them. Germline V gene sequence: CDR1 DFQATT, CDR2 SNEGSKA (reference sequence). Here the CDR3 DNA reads TGCAGTGCTAGTAACCTGGAGGGGTACTATGGCTACACCTTC. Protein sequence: CSASNLEGYYGYTF.